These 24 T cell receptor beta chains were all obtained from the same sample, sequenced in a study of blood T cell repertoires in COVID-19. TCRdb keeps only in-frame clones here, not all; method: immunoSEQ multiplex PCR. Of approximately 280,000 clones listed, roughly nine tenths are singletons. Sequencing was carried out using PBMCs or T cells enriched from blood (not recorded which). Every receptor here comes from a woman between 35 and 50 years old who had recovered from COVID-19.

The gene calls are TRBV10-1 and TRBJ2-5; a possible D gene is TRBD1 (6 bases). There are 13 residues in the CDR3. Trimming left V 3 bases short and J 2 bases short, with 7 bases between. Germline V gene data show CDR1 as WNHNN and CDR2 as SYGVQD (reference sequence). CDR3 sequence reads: CASSEGGQETQYF. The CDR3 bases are TGCGCCAGCAGTGAAGGGGGTCAAGAGACCCAGTACTTC.

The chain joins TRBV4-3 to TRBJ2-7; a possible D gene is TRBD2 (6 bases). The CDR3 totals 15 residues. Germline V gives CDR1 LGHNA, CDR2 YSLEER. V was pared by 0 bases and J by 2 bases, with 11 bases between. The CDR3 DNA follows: TGCGCCAGCAGCCAAGACGGGACTCCGACCTACGAGCAGTACTTC. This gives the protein CASSQDGTPTYEQYF.

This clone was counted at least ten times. The CDR3 spells CASRRGLGYTF. CDR3 nucleotides: TGTGCCAGCCGGAGGGGTCTGGGCTACACCTTC. V gene TRBV6-5 combines with J gene TRBJ1-2, with a tentative D call TRBD1 (5 bases). Germline V gene sequence: CDR1 MNHEY, CDR2 SVGAGI. The CDR3 is 11 residues long. Between the trimmed V and J ends, which lost 8 bases and 8 bases, there was a span of 12 bases.

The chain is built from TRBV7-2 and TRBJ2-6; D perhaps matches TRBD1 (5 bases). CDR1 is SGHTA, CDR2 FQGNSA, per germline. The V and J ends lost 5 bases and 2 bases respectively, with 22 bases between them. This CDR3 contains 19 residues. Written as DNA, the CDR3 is TGTGCCAGCAGCCCACGGCCCCAGGGCTCGCCGACTGGGGCCAACGTCCTGACTTTC. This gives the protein CASSPRPQGSPTGANVLTF.

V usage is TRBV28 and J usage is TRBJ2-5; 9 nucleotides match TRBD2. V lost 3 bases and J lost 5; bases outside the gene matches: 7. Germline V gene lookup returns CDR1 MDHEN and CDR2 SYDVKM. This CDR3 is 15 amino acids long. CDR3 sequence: CASSLGGRAQETQYF. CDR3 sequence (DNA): TGTGCCAGCAGTTTGGGCGGGAGGGCCCAGGAGACCCAGTACTTC. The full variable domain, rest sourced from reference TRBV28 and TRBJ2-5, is DVKVTQSSRYLVKRTGEKVFLECVQDMDHENMFWYRQDPGLGLRLIYFSYDVKMKEKGDIPEGYSVSREKKERFSLILESASTNQTSMYLCASSLGGRAQETQYFGPGTRLLVL.

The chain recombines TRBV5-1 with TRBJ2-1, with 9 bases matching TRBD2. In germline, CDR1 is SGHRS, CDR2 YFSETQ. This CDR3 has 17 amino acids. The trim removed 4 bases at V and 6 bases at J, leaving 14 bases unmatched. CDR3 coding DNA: TGCGCCAGCAGCCTGGGCGGAGGGAGCGGGAGGAGCAATGAGCAGTTCTTC. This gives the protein CASSLGGGSGRSNEQFF.

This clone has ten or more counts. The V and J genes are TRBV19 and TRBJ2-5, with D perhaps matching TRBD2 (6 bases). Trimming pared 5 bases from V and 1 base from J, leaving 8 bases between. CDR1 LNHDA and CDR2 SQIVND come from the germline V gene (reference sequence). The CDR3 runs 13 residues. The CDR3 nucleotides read TGTGCCAGTAGTTTTAGCGGCCAAGAGACCCAGTACTTC. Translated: CASSFSGQETQYF. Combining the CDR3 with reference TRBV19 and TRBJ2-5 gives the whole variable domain DGGITQSPKYLFRKEGQNVTLSCEQNLNHDAMYWYRQDPGQGLRLIYYSQIVNDFQKGDIAEGYSVSREKKESFPLTVTSAQKNPTAFYLCASSFSGQETQYFGPGTRLLVL.

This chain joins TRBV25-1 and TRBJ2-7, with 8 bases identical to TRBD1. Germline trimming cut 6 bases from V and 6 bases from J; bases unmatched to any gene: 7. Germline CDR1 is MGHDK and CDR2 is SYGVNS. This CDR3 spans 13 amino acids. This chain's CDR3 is CASRGDRGLEQYF. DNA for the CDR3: TGTGCCAGCAGGGGTGACAGGGGACTCGAGCAGTACTTC.

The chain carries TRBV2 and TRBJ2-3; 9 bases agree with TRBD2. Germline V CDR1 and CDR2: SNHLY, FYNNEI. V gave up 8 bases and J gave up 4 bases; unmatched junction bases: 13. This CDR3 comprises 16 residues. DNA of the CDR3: TGTGCCAGCGAGGGCGGGAGGGTCGAGAACGCAGATACGCAGTATTTT. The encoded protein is CASEGGRVENADTQYF.

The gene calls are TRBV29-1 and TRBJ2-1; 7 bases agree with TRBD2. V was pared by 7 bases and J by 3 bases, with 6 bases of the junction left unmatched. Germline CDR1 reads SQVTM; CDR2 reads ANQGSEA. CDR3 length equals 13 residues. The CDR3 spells CSAGGLLYNEQFF. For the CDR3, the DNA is TGCAGCGCCGGGGGACTACTCTACAATGAGCAGTTCTTC.

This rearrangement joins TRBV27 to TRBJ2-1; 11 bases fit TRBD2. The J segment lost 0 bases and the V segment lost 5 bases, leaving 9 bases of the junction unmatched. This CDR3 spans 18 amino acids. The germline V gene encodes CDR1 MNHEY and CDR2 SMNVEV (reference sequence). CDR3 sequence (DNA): TGTGCCAGCAGTAGCGCCGGGACTAGCGGAAGCTCCTACAATGAGCAGTTCTTC. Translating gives CASSSAGTSGSSYNEQFF.

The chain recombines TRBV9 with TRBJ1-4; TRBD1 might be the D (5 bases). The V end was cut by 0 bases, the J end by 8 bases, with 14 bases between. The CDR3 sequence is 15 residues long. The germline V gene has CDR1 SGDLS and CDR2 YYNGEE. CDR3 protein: CASSVGDAGGEKLFF. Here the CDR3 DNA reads TGTGCCAGCAGCGTAGGGGACGCGGGGGGAGAAAAACTGTTTTTT.

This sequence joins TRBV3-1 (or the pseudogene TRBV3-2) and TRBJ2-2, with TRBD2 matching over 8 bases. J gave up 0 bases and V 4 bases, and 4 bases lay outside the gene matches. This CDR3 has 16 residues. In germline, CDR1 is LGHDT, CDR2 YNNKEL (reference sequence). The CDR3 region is CASSLRGASNTGELFF. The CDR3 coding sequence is TGTGCCAGCAGCCTGCGGGGGGCATCGAACACCGGGGAGCTGTTTTTT.

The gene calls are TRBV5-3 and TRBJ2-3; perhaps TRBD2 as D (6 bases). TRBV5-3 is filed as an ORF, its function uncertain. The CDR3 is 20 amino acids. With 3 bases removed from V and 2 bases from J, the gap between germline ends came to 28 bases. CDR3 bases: TGTGCCAGAAGCTACCATCGTAGCGGAGACCACCCACCCCCCACAGATACGCAGTATTTT. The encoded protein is CARSYHRSGDHPPPTDTQYF.

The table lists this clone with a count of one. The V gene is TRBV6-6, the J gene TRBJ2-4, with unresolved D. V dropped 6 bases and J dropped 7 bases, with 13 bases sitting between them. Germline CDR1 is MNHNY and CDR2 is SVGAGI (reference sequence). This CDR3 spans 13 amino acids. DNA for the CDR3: TGTGCCAGCAGCCACAGTGAAAAGAACATTCAGTACTTC. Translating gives CASSHSEKNIQYF.

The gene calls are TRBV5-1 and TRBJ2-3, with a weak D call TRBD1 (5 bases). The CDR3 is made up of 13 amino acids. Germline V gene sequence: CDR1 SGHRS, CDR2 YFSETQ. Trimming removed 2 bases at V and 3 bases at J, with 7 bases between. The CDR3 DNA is TGCGCCAGCAGCTTACAGGAGACAGATACGCAGTATTTT. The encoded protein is CASSLQETDTQYF.

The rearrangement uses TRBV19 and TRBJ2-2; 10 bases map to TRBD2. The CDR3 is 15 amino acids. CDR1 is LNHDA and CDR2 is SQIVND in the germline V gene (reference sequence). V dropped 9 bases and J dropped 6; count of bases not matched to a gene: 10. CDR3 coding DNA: TGTGCCAGCGGTAAAAGCGGGAGGGTGTCCGGGGAGCTGTTTTTT. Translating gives CASGKSGRVSGELFF.

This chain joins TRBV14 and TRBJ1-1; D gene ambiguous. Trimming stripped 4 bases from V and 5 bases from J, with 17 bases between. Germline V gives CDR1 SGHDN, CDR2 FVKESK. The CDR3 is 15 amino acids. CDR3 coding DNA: TGTGCCAGCAGCCCCCTCGGGGTCGGGCGAACTGAAGCTTTCTTT. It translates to CASSPLGVGRTEAFF.

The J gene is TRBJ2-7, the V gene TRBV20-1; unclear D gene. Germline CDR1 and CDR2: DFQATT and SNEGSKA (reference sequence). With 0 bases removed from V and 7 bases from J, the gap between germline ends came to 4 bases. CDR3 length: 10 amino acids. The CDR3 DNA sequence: TGCAGTGCTAGAGACGGGGAGCAGTACTTC. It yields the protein CSARDGEQYF.

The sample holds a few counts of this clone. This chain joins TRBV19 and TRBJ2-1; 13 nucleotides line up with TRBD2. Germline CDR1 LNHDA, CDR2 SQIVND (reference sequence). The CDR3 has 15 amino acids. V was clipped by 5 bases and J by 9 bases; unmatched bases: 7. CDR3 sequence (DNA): TGTGCCAGTAGTTCCGGGACTAGCGGGAAAGCTGAGCAGTTCTTC. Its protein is CASSSGTSGKAEQFF.

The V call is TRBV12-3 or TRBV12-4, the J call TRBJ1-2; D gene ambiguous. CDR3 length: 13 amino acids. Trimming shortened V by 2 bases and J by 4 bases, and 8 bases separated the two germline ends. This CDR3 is CASSLFESYGYTF. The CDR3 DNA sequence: TGTGCCAGCAGTTTATTTGAGTCCTATGGCTACACCTTC.

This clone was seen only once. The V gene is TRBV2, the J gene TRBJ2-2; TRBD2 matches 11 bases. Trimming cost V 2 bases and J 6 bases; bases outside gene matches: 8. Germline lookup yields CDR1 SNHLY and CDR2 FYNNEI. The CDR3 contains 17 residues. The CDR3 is CASSENTLAGGPGELFF. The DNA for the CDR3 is TGTGCCAGCAGTGAAAATACGCTAGCGGGAGGCCCCGGGGAGCTGTTTTTT.

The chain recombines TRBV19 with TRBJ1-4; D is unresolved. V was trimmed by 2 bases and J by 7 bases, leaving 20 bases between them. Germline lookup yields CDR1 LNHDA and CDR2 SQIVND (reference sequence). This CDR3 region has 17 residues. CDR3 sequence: CASSISVDRRVGEKLFF. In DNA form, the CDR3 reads TGTGCCAGTAGTATATCTGTCGATCGTCGAGTCGGTGAAAAACTGTTTTTT.

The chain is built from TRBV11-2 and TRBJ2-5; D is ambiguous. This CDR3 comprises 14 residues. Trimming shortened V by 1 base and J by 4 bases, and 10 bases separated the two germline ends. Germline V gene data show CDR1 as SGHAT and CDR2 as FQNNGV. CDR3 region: CASSLGPVIETQYF. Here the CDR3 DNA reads TGTGCCAGCAGCTTAGGTCCAGTAATAGAGACCCAGTACTTC.